A single sample gave rise to the 31 T cell receptor beta chains below, sequenced in a study of post-analysis software for immune sequencing data. Notes on the study in general: Among four to six TRBV segments more frequent in patients than controls were TRBV5-6, TRBV5-1 and TRBV20-1.

Unique molecular identifiers featured in each of the TCR beta cDNA libraries. TCRdb re-called the PCR reads with MiXCR, one entry per CDR3 protein. The sample gives about 620,000 distinct CDR3 sequences, roughly 40% of which show up once; about 1.8% is in the top ten. For these TCRs, the target antigens are not known. The specimen was blood. The receptors derive from a girl between 10 and 17 years old with multiple sclerosis.

This clonotype was recorded only once. The V gene is TRBV2, the J gene TRBJ2-7; tentatively, D is TRBD2 (6 bases). The CDR3 loop spans 16 amino acids. Looked up from germline, CDR1 is SNHLY and CDR2 is FYNNEI. The V and J ends lost 0 bases and 3 bases respectively, with 15 bases between them. DNA of the CDR3: TGTGCCAGCAGTGAAGCAGGAGGAGGGCTCCACTACGAGCAGTACTTC. Its protein is CASSEAGGGLHYEQYF.

In its sample, this clonotype was seen a few times. The CDR3 loop is CATSTAGTHNEQFF. CDR3 coding DNA: TGTGCCACCAGTACCGCGGGGACACACAATGAGCAGTTCTTC. The rearrangement joins TRBV24-1 to TRBJ2-1, with D perhaps matching TRBD1 or TRBD2 (6 bases each). CDR1 is KGHDR and CDR2 is SFDVKD in the germline V gene. The CDR3 length is 14 residues. V lost 6 bases and J lost 5, with 13 bases in between.

The genes are TRBV6-5 and TRBJ1-2, with TRBD1 matching 12 bases. The CDR3 is 15 amino acids. The V segment lost 3 bases and the J segment 7 bases; nucleotides outside the gene matches: 6. CDR1 is MNHEY, CDR2 SVGAGI, per germline. The CDR3 bases are TGTGCCAGCAGTTATAAGGGACAGGGGGCGACTGGCTACACCTTC. Residues: CASSYKGQGATGYTF.

V is TRBV5-1 and J is TRBJ1-1; TRBD1 matches 8 bases. In germline, CDR1 is SGHRS, CDR2 YFSETQ. The CDR3 has 15 amino acids. The junction had 7 bases not matched to a gene; V was cut back by 4 bases and J by 2 bases. Here the CDR3 reads CASSDLTGVNTEAFF. The CDR3 nucleotides read TGCGCCAGCAGCGACCTGACAGGGGTCAACACTGAAGCTTTCTTT.

This clonotype was observed a handful of times. DNA of the CDR3: TGCGCCAGCAGCCCCGGACTAGCGGGAGGTAAACCCTACGAGCAGTACTTC. Translation gives CASSPGLAGGKPYEQYF. J is TRBJ2-7 and V is TRBV4-1, with 14 bases matching TRBD2. Trimming cost V 4 bases and J 2 bases; bases outside gene matches: 7. The V gene's germline CDR1 is MGHRA and CDR2 YSYEKL. The CDR3 is 17 amino acids.

The table lists this clonotype with a few counts. CDR3 protein: CASSLLADRGEQYF. The CDR3 coding sequence is TGTGCCAGCAGTTTATTGGCCGATCGAGGGGAGCAGTACTTC. The rearrangement links TRBV6-2 or TRBV6-3 to TRBJ2-7; tentative D call: TRBD2 (5 bases). The CDR3 totals 14 residues. The ends were cut back, 4 bases at V and 7 bases at J, with 17 bases in the middle. Looked up from germline, CDR1 is MNHEY and CDR2 is SVGEGT.

J is TRBJ2-3 and V is TRBV12-3 or TRBV12-4; 10 positions agree with TRBD2. Trimming removed 2 bases from V and 5 bases from J; junction bases left unmatched: 7. The CDR3 is 16 residues long. CDR3 residues: CASSLLAGVVEDTQYF. CDR3 sequence (DNA): TGTGCCAGCAGTTTACTAGCGGGAGTGGTAGAAGATACGCAGTATTTT.

In this sample, this clonotype turned up a few times. The genes are TRBV6-6 and TRBJ2-7; D is undetermined. The DNA end lines up better with TRBJ2-5; the J call may be wrong. The CDR3 contains 11 residues. CDR1 is MNHNY and CDR2 is SVGAGI in the germline V gene (reference sequence). The CDR3 bases are TGTGCCAGCATTGAGAGAGAGACCCAGTACTTC. Protein sequence: CASIERETQYF.

The chain employs TRBV5-1 and TRBJ1-1, with a weak D call TRBD1 (6 bases). The CDR3 length is 16 residues. Germline V CDR1 and CDR2: SGHRS, YFSETQ. V dropped 2 bases and J dropped 4 bases, with 18 bases sitting between them. As DNA, the CDR3 is TGCGCCAGCAGCTTTTCAGGGGCTGTGAGTATCACTGAAGCTTTCTTT. It is translated as CASSFSGAVSITEAFF.

This chain uses TRBV29-1 with TRBJ1-2; D is perhaps TRBD1 (5 bases). V lost 3 bases and J 12 bases, leaving 8 bases between the germline ends. This CDR3 has 9 residues. The germline gives CDR1 SQVTM, CDR2 ANQGSEA. The CDR3 reads CSVEGGHTF. For the CDR3, the DNA is TGCAGCGTTGAGGGGGGACACACCTTC.

The table lists this clonotype with many counts. This chain uses TRBV20-1 with TRBJ2-3, with D possibly TRBD1 on 6 matching bases. The CDR3 is made up of 15 amino acids. V lost 6 bases and J 4 bases, leaving 20 bases between the germline ends. Germline CDR1 DFQATT, CDR2 SNEGSKA (reference sequence). The CDR3 bases are TGCAGTGCCCAGGACCAAAGGGGGTACGCAGATACGCAGTATTTT. Its protein is CSAQDQRGYADTQYF.

The rearrangement links TRBV11-2 to TRBJ1-2, with D perhaps TRBD1 (5 bases). Between the trimmed V and J ends, which lost 1 base and 4 bases, there was a span of 13 bases. Germline loops: CDR1 SGHAT, CDR2 FQNNGV. CDR3 length equals 15 residues. The CDR3 region is CASSLGNGASYGYTF. The CDR3 DNA reads as TGTGCCAGCAGCTTAGGGAACGGGGCCTCCTATGGCTACACCTTC.

The V and J genes are TRBV29-1 and TRBJ1-2, with D perhaps TRBD1 (6 bases). With 4 bases removed from V and 8 bases from J, the gap between germline ends came to 20 bases. The CDR3 runs to 14 residues. Germline V CDR1 and CDR2: SQVTM, ANQGSEA. This CDR3 reads CSVAPGDGGEGYTF. CDR3 sequence (DNA): TGCAGCGTTGCGCCAGGGGACGGAGGTGAGGGCTACACCTTC.

This chain joins TRBV5-5 and TRBJ2-5, with D perhaps TRBD1 or TRBD2 (6 bases each). V lost 5 bases, J lost 7 bases, and 18 bases lay in between. The CDR3 is 14 residues long. Per germline, CDR1 SGHKS and CDR2 YYEKEE (reference sequence). The CDR3: CASRRVGGELTQYF. CDR3 DNA: TGTGCCAGCAGGAGGGTGGGGGGCGAACTGACCCAGTACTTC. Full variable domain (missing parts from reference TRBV5-5 and TRBJ2-5): DAGVTQSPTHLIKTRGQQVTLRCSPISGHKSVSWYQQVLGQGPQFIFQYYEKEERGRGNFPDRFSARQFPNYSSELNVNALLLGDSALYLCASRRVGGELTQYFGPGTRLLVL.

This chain joins TRBV9 and TRBJ2-7; 7 bases agree with TRBD1. The CDR3 is 15 amino acids. Germline values: CDR1 SGDLS, CDR2 YYNGEE. J gave up 3 bases and V 2 bases, and 8 bases lay outside the gene matches. The CDR3 coding sequence is TGTGCCAGCAGCGTCCAACCGGGACAGATCTACGAGCAGTACTTC. Translating gives CASSVQPGQIYEQYF. Filled out from reference TRBV9 and TRBJ2-7, the complete variable domain reads DSGVTQTPKHLITATGQRVTLRCSPRSGDLSVYWYQQSLDQGLQFLIQYYNGEERAKGNILERFSAQQFPDLHSELNLSSLELGDSALYFCASSVQPGQIYEQYFGPGTRLTVT.

V and J are TRBV12-3 or TRBV12-4 and TRBJ2-1, with D possibly TRBD1 on 6 matching bases. The V end was cut by 4 bases, the J end by 1 base, with 11 bases between. The CDR3 length is 15 residues. The CDR3 here is CASSYRQASYNEQFF. Here the CDR3 DNA reads TGTGCCAGCAGTTACCGACAGGCGTCCTACAATGAGCAGTTCTTC.

This clonotype turned up a few times. This rearrangement joins TRBV12-3 or TRBV12-4 to TRBJ2-7, with TRBD2 matching over 8 bases. The CDR3 contains 14 residues. Trimming cost V 6 bases and J 0 bases; bases outside gene matches: 4. Written as DNA, the CDR3 is TGTGCCAGCAGGATGAGCGGGAGCTCCTACGAGCAGTACTTC. Translation: CASRMSGSSYEQYF.

The V gene is TRBV25-1, the J gene TRBJ1-2; 10 positions match TRBD1. This CDR3 has 12 residues. The V gene's germline CDR1 is MGHDK and CDR2 SYGVNS. The CDR3 here is CAKGQGNYGYTF. Here the CDR3 DNA reads TGTGCTAAGGGACAGGGGAACTATGGCTACACCTTC.

The chain links TRBV12-3 or TRBV12-4 to TRBJ1-2; D gene ambiguous. The CDR3 has 13 amino acids. The V end was cut by 7 bases, the J end by 6 bases, with 15 bases between. CDR3 residues: CASTGGPGDGYTF. The CDR3 DNA reads as TGTGCCAGCACCGGTGGACCCGGGGATGGCTACACCTTC.

The chain joins TRBV12-3 or TRBV12-4 to TRBJ2-6; D uncertain. V was pared by 2 bases and J by 0 bases, with 14 bases between. The CDR3 is made up of 18 amino acids. The CDR3 bases are TGTGCCAGCAGTTTACCGGTGGGTGTGTTCTCTGGGGCCAACGTCCTGACTTTC. Translation gives CASSLPVGVFSGANVLTF.

V usage is TRBV7-9 and J usage is TRBJ2-7; 8 bases line up with TRBD1. Germline lookup yields CDR1 SEHNR and CDR2 FQNEAQ (reference sequence). V shed 11 bases, J shed 5 bases, and the junction held 20 bases outside the gene matches. The CDR3 sequence is 16 residues long. This chain's CDR3 is CAGNSLDRGNVHEQYF. The CDR3 DNA reads as TGTGCCGGCAACTCTCTCGACAGGGGCAATGTCCACGAGCAGTACTTC.

This chain uses TRBV28 with TRBJ1-5, with unresolved D. This CDR3 is built from 11 residues. Per the germline V gene, CDR1 is MDHEN and CDR2 is SYDVKM. V was clipped by 3 bases and J by 8 bases, with 5 bases between them. The CDR3 nucleotides are TGTGCCAGCAGTTTGGGAGAGCCCCAGCATTTT. It encodes CASSLGEPQHF.

A few counts support this clonotype. V is TRBV7-9 and J is TRBJ2-3, with 8 bases that match TRBD2. Germline CDR1 and CDR2: SEHNR and FQNEAQ (reference sequence). The length of the CDR3 is 17 residues. J lost 1 base, V lost 4 bases, and 10 bases had no gene match. The CDR3, as DNA: TGTGCCAGCAGCTCCTCAGGCGGGGGGAAACGCACAGATACGCAGTATTTT. Its protein product is CASSSSGGGKRTDTQYF. Full variable domain (rest looked up from reference TRBV7-9 and TRBJ2-3): DTGVSQNPRHKITKRGQNVTFRCDPISEHNRLYWYRQTLGQGPEFLTYFQNEAQLEKSRLLSDRFSAERPKGSFSTLEIQRTEQGDSAMYLCASSSSGGGKRTDTQYFGPGTRLTVL.

This clonotype was seen more than once but under ten times. CDR3 DNA sequence: TGTGCCAGCAGTCCAAAGACAGGGGGATATGACGAGCAGTACTTC. Translated, it gives CASSPKTGGYDEQYF. This chain connects TRBV12-3 or TRBV12-4 to TRBJ2-7, with 9 nucleotides matching TRBD1. With 5 bases clipped from V and 5 bases from J, the junction kept 10 bases outside the gene matches. This CDR3 is built from 15 residues.

V gene TRBV7-9 combines with J gene TRBJ2-1, with TRBD1 matching over 7 bases. The CDR3 totals 16 residues. Losses at the gene ends were 5 bases for V and 4 bases for J; bases not matched to a gene: 11. Germline-derived CDR1 and CDR2 are SEHNR and FQNEAQ (reference sequence). The CDR3 DNA reads as TGTGCCAGCAGCCTACGGGACACAGGGGTATACAATGAGCAGTTCTTC. Residues: CASSLRDTGVYNEQFF. The full variable domain, rest sourced from reference TRBV7-9 and TRBJ2-1, is DTGVSQNPRHKITKRGQNVTFRCDPISEHNRLYWYRQTLGQGPEFLTYFQNEAQLEKSRLLSDRFSAERPKGSFSTLEIQRTEQGDSAMYLCASSLRDTGVYNEQFFGPGTRLTVL.

The gene calls are TRBV7-2 and TRBJ2-1; D is perhaps TRBD2 (5 bases). V was trimmed by 5 bases and J by 10 bases, leaving 15 bases between them. Germline V gives CDR1 SGHTA, CDR2 FQGNSA. The CDR3 consists of 13 residues. CDR3 protein: CASSHHGVSEQFF. CDR3 nucleotide sequence: TGTGCCAGCAGCCATCACGGGGTTTCGGAGCAGTTCTTC.

The chain has TRBV29-1 and TRBJ1-5; 9 bases map to TRBD1. The CDR3 has 13 amino acids. Germline assignment: CDR1 SQVTM and CDR2 ANQGSEA. Trimming removed 6 bases from V and 5 bases from J; junction bases left unmatched: 5. The CDR3 nucleotides read TGCAGCGTGGGGACAGGGAGCGATCAGCCCCAGCATTTT. Its protein product is CSVGTGSDQPQHF.

The count of this clonotype is one. V and J are TRBV3-1 and TRBJ2-5; D possibly corresponds to TRBD2 (6 bases). V was cut by 1 base and J by 5 bases, with 11 bases left in between. The length of the CDR3 is 14 residues. Per germline, CDR1 LGHDT and CDR2 YNNKEL (reference sequence). The CDR3 coding sequence is TGTGCCAGCAGCCAAGCGGGAGTGTTGGAGACCCAGTACTTC. Its protein product is CASSQAGVLETQYF.

This clonotype was recorded a few times. The J gene is TRBJ2-3, the V gene TRBV20-1; TRBD2 aligns across 12 bases. CDR1 is DFQATT and CDR2 is SNEGSKA in the germline V gene (reference sequence). Losses at the gene ends were 2 bases for V and 0 bases for J; bases not matched to a gene: 6. The CDR3 runs to 17 residues. Here the CDR3 reads CSARTLAGGVSTDTQYF. DNA for the CDR3: TGCAGTGCTAGAACCCTAGCGGGGGGGGTAAGCACAGATACGCAGTATTTT.

The V call is TRBV20-1, the J call TRBJ2-5; 12 bases match TRBD2. The DNA end is a closer match to TRBJ2-7, so the J assignment may be wrong. This CDR3 contains 14 residues. Germline V gene data show CDR1 as DFQATT and CDR2 as SNEGSKA (reference sequence). The CDR3 here is CSAFRLAGEAEQYF. CDR3 nucleotide sequence: TGCAGTGCCTTCCGACTAGCGGGAGAAGCCGAGCAGTACTTC.

In its sample, this clonotype was seen a few times. This chain links TRBV5-1 with TRBJ2-7, with D hard to call. Germline V lookup: CDR1 SGHRS, CDR2 YFSETQ. Trimming took 4 bases from V and 0 from J, leaving 23 bases between them. This CDR3 contains 18 residues. The CDR3 reads CASSPTLILLKASYEQYF. The CDR3 bases are TGCGCCAGCAGCCCTACCCTGATCCTTCTCAAAGCCTCCTACGAGCAGTACTTC.